A single sample gave rise to the 18 T cell receptor beta chains below, sequenced in a study of PD-1 blockade in classical Hodgkin lymphoma. Brentuximab vedotin exposure varied among the patients, all of whom had relapsed after autologous stem cell transplantation. Clones were sequenced by immunoSEQ multiplex PCR, and TCRdb holds only the in-frame ones, with some missing. The sample includes 40,000 or so clones, just under 80% of them seen just once. This specimen was peripheral blood mononuclear cells (PBMCs), taken at baseline. These TCRs come from a human donor with classical Hodgkin lymphoma.

This sequence joins TRBV10-2 and TRBJ1-2, with TRBD1 matching over 10 bases. This CDR3 spans 14 amino acids. Germline V gives CDR1 WSHSY, CDR2 SAAADI. Unmatched junction bases numbered 6, after V lost 3 bases and J lost 8 bases. The CDR3 sequence: CASSDQDRGRGYTF. The DNA of the CDR3 is TGCGCCAGCAGTGATCAGGACAGGGGGAGAGGCTACACCTTC.

This chain connects TRBV10-3 to TRBJ2-2; D gene ambiguous. Trimming pared 4 bases from V and 2 bases from J, leaving 8 bases between. CDR3 size: 14 residues. Per germline, CDR1 ENHRY and CDR2 SYGVKD. The CDR3 DNA reads as TGTGCCATCAGTGCGGGCCCCAACACCGGGGAGCTGTTTTTT. Its protein is CAISAGPNTGELFF.

The chain is built from TRBV11-2 and TRBJ2-2; 8 bases fit TRBD2. The CDR3 spans 16 residues. CDR1 is SGHAT, CDR2 FQNNGV, per germline. V shed 6 bases, J shed 3 bases, and the junction held 9 bases outside the gene matches. The CDR3 bases are TGTGCCAGCAGGATACCGGGGGGGAGGGACACCGGGGAGCTGTTTTTT. It translates to CASRIPGGRDTGELFF.

The J gene is TRBJ2-1, the V gene TRBV6-1; no clear D. CDR3 length: 13 amino acids. Germline CDR1 is MNHNS and CDR2 is SASEGT. V was cut by 0 bases and J by 5 bases, with 5 bases left in between. Here the CDR3 DNA reads TGTGCCAGCAGTGAAGCGGTCGACAATGAGCAGTTCTTC. The encoded protein is CASSEAVDNEQFF.

This chain connects TRBV11-2 to TRBJ2-7; TRBD1 matches at 10 bases. The trim removed 7 bases at V and 7 bases at J, leaving 13 bases unmatched. CDR3 length: 15 residues. The germline gives CDR1 SGHAT, CDR2 FQNNGV. The CDR3: CASTSRDRGFWEQYF. The CDR3 bases are TGTGCCAGCACCTCGAGGGACAGGGGTTTTTGGGAGCAGTACTTC.

This chain joins TRBV5-1 and TRBJ2-3; no definite D call. V was pared by 5 bases and J by 2 bases, with 3 bases between. CDR1 is SGHRS and CDR2 is YFSETQ in the germline V gene. CDR3 length equals 11 residues. The DNA of the CDR3 is TGCGCCAGCAGAATCACAGATACGCAGTATTTT. Translation: CASRITDTQYF.

The CDR3 DNA sequence: TGTGCCAGTAGCCCGAGCAGGCTGGGGACTGAAGCTTTCTTT. Its translation is CASSPSRLGTEAFF. This chain links TRBV19 with TRBJ1-1; D is ambiguous. In germline, CDR1 is LNHDA, CDR2 SQIVND (reference sequence). Trimming left V 6 bases short and J 5 bases short, with 16 bases between. The CDR3 consists of 14 residues.

The chain links TRBV7-3 to TRBJ2-3; D is uncertain. V was trimmed by 4 bases and J by 3 bases, leaving 11 bases between them. CDR1 and CDR2 from the germline V gene are SGHTA and FQGTGA. The CDR3 covers 14 residues. The CDR3 region is CASSSVGFTDTQYF. The CDR3 nucleotides read TGTGCCAGCAGCTCTGTAGGGTTTACAGATACGCAGTATTTT. Together with reference TRBV7-3 and TRBJ2-3, the CDR3 gives the full variable domain: GAGVSQTPSNKVTEKGKYVELRCDPISGHTALYWYRQSLGQGPEFLIYFQGTGAADDSGLPNDRFFAVRPEGSVSTLKIQRTERGDSAVYLCASSSVGFTDTQYFGPGTRLTVL.

This clone has more than one count but fewer than ten. This chain joins TRBV4-1 and TRBJ2-3, with 8 bases matching TRBD2. The junction had 7 bases not matched to a gene; V was cut back by 4 bases and J by 4 bases. The CDR3 spans 15 residues. Germline V lookup: CDR1 MGHRA, CDR2 YSYEKL. The CDR3 region has the DNA TGCGCCAGCAGCCGATCGGGGGGGGGCTCAGATACGCAGTATTTT. This codes for CASSRSGGGSDTQYF.

The rearrangement links TRBV4-1 to TRBJ2-7; D gene unclear. Trimming shortened V by 0 bases and J by 2 bases, and 17 bases separated the two germline ends. Looked up from germline, CDR1 is MGHRA and CDR2 is YSYEKL. The CDR3 length is 17 residues. CDR3 region: CASSQDPVGWVTYEQYF. For the CDR3, the DNA is TGCGCCAGCAGCCAAGACCCTGTTGGATGGGTTACCTACGAGCAGTACTTC.

The chain joins TRBV5-1 to TRBJ2-1, with 8 bases fitting TRBD1. The CDR3 is 14 residues long. The germline CDR1 and CDR2 sequences are SGHRS and YFSETQ. V lost 3 bases and J lost 8; bases outside the gene matches: 7. For the CDR3, the DNA is TGCGCCAGCAGCTATTTGGACAGGGACGATGAGCAGTTCTTC. Translation: CASSYLDRDDEQFF.

V is TRBV20-1 and J is TRBJ2-7; no firm D call. Trimming removed 3 bases from V and 7 bases from J, with 10 bases in between. The germline V gene has CDR1 DFQATT and CDR2 SNEGSKA (reference sequence). This CDR3 contains 11 residues. CDR3 sequence reads: CSASALREQYF. CDR3 DNA: TGCAGTGCTAGTGCCTTAAGGGAGCAGTACTTC.

The chain links TRBV5-1 to TRBJ1-4; D is possibly TRBD1 (5 bases). V dropped 0 bases and J dropped 0 bases, with 12 bases sitting between them. CDR1 is SGHRS, CDR2 YFSETQ, per germline. There are 17 residues in the CDR3. For the CDR3, the DNA is TGCGCCAGCAGCTTGGGGCAGGGCCCTGCAACTAATGAAAAACTGTTTTTT. Translating it yields CASSLGQGPATNEKLFF. Looking up the rest from reference TRBV5-1 and TRBJ1-4 gives the full variable domain: KAGVTQTPRYLIKTRGQQVTLSCSPISGHRSVSWYQQTPGQGLQFLFEYFSETQRNKGNFPGRFSGRQFSNSRSEMNVSTLELGDSALYLCASSLGQGPATNEKLFFGSGTQLSVL.

This clone appeared a few times. The chain employs TRBV10-1 and TRBJ1-5; TRBD1 matches 7 bases. Looked up from germline, CDR1 is WNHNN and CDR2 is SYGVQD (reference sequence). The J segment lost 2 bases and the V segment lost 4 bases, leaving 14 bases of the junction unmatched. This CDR3 region has 18 residues. CDR3 residues: CASSGEMDRTYGNQPQHF. Written as DNA, the CDR3 is TGCGCCAGCAGTGGGGAAATGGACAGGACCTATGGCAATCAGCCCCAGCATTTT.

The chain employs TRBV4-3 and TRBJ2-6, with D tentatively TRBD2 (7 bases). The CDR3 is 19 residues long. Per the germline V gene, CDR1 is LGHNA and CDR2 is YSLEER. Trimming stripped 3 bases from V and 0 bases from J, with 18 bases between. The CDR3 is CASSQHTGRVRSGANVLTF. The CDR3 region has the DNA TGCGCCAGCAGCCAGCACACAGGGAGGGTTCGCTCTGGGGCCAACGTCCTGACTTTC.

The chain uses TRBV5-1 and TRBJ1-2; D unclear. The CDR3 runs to 13 residues. The ends were cut back, 1 base at V and 4 bases at J, with 8 bases in the middle. The germline V gene encodes CDR1 SGHRS and CDR2 YFSETQ. The CDR3 coding sequence is TGCGCCAGCAGCTTGACAGACGTCTATGGCTACACCTTC. Translation: CASSLTDVYGYTF.

This clone was found once. This chain links TRBV11-2 with TRBJ2-7; the D gene could be TRBD1 or TRBD2 (5 bases each). The V end was cut by 6 bases, the J end by 2 bases, with 17 bases between. The CDR3 runs 15 residues. Germline CDR1 and CDR2: SGHAT and FQNNGV. The CDR3 loop is CASSLTMTATYEQYF. The CDR3 DNA sequence: TGTGCCAGCAGTTTGACTATGACAGCCACCTACGAGCAGTACTTC.

This chain connects TRBV5-1 to TRBJ2-2; D is perhaps TRBD1 or TRBD2 (5 bases each). V was pared by 0 bases and J by 3 bases, with 6 bases between. CDR1 is SGHRS and CDR2 is YFSETQ in the germline V gene. This CDR3 contains 14 residues. Here the CDR3 DNA reads TGCGCCAGCAGCTTGGGAGGGGACACCGGGGAGCTGTTTTTT. It is translated as CASSLGGDTGELFF.